The present TCR beta chain was sequenced within a study of T cell responses to AZD1222 COVID-19 vaccine. On the study more broadly: Pooling of second doses given at about 4 or about 12 weeks was done. Findings and caveats of the study: Mostly white British, mostly female donors; authors suggested clonal diversity may be underestimated.

A word on this clone: What it binds is unknown.

Profiling relied on immunoSEQ multiplex PCR, and the TCRdb table lists in-frame clones only, not all of them. The sample contains roughly 120,000 clones, approximately 90% of which appear only once. The V and J ends lost 1 base and 5 bases respectively, with 9 bases between them. Germline CDR1 and CDR2: GTSNPN and SVGIG (reference sequence). The CDR3 contains 13 residues. Here the sequenced sample was peripheral blood, taken on day 0 of AZD1222 vaccination. The V and J genes are TRBV30 and TRBJ1-3; D not certain. The source of this sequence is an adult in good health. The CDR3 reads CAWSGTVRNTIYF. The CDR3 DNA reads TGTGCCTGGAGTGGGACGGTTCGAAACACCATATATTTT.